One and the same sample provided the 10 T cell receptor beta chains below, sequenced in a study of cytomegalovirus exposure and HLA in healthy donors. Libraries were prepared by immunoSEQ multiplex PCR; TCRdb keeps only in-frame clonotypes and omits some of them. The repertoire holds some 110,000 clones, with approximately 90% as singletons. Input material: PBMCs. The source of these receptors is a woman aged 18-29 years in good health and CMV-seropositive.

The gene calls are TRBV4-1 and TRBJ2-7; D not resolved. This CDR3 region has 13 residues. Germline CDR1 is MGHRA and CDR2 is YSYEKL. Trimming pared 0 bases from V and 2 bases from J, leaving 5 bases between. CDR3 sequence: CASSQDRTYEQYF. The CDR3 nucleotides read TGCGCCAGCAGCCAAGACAGGACCTACGAGCAGTACTTC.

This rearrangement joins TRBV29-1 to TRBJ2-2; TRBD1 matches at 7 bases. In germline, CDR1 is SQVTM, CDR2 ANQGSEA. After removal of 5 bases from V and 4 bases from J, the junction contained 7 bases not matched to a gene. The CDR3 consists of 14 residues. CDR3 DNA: TGCAGCGTTTGTACGCAGGGGGTCACCGGGGAGCTGTTTTTT. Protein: CSVCTQGVTGELFF.

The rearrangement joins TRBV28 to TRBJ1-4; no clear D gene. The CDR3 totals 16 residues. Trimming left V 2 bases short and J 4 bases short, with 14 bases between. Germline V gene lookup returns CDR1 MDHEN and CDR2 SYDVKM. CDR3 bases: TGTGCCAGCAGTTTACCTCCGGGTTTTGGTAATGAAAAACTGTTTTTT. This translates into CASSLPPGFGNEKLFF.

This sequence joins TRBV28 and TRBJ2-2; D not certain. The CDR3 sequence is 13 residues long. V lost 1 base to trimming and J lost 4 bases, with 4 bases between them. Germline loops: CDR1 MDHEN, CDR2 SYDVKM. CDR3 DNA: TGTGCCAGCAGTTTATACGGCACCGGGGAGCTGTTTTTT. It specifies CASSLYGTGELFF.

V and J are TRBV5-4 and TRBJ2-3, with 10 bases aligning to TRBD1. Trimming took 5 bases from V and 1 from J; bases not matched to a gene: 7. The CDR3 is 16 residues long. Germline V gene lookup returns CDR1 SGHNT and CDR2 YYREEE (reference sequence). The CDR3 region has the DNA TGTGCCAGCAGTAGACAGGGGGCTCGGGGCACAGATACGCAGTATTTT. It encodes CASSRQGARGTDTQYF.

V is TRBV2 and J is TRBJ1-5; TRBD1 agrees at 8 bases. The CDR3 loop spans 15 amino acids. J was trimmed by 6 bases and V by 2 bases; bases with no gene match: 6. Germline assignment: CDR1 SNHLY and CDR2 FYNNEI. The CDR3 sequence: CASSEWAGGPQPQHF. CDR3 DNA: TGTGCCAGCAGTGAATGGGCAGGGGGCCCTCAGCCCCAGCATTTT.

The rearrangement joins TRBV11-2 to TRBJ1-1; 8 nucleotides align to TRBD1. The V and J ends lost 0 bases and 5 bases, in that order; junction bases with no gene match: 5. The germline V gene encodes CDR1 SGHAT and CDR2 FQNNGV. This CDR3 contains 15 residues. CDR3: CASSLEDREGTEAFF. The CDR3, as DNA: TGTGCCAGCAGCTTAGAGGACAGGGAAGGTACTGAAGCTTTCTTT.

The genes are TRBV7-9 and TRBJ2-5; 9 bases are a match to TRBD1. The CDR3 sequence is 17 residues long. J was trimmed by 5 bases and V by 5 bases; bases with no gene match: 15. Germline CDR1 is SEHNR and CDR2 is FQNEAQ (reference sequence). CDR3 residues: CASSGTFLRTGDETQYF. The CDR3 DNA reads TGTGCCAGCAGCGGAACATTCTTACGGACAGGGGACGAGACCCAGTACTTC.

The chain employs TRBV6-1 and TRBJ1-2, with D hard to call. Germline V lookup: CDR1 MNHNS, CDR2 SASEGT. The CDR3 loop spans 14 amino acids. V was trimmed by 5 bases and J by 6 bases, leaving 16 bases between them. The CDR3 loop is CASSTRSQEDGYTF. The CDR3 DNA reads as TGTGCCAGCAGTACGAGGTCCCAGGAGGATGGCTACACCTTC.

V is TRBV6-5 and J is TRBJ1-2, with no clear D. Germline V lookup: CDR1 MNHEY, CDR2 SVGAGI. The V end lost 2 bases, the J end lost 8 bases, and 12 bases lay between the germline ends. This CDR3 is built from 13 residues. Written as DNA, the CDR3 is TGTGCCAGCAGTTACACGGAGGTAGGAGGCTACACCTTC. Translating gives CASSYTEVGGYTF.